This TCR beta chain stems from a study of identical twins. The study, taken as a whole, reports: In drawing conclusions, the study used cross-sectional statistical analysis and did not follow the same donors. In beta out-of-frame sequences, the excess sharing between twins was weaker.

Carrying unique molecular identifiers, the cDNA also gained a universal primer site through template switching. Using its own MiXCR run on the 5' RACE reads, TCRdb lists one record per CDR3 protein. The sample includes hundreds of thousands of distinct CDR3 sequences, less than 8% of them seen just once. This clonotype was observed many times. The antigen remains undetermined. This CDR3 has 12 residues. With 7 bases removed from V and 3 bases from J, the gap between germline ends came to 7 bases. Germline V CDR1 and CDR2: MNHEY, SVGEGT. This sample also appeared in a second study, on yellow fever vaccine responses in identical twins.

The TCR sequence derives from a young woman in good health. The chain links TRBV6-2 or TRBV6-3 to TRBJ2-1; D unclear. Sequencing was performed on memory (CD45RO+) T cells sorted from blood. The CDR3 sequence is CASMEIYNEQFF. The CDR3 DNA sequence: TGTGCCAGCATGGAGATCTACAATGAGCAGTTCTTC.